The table lists the clone carrying this T cell receptor (beta chain) with a few counts. These data originate in a study of blood T cell repertoires in COVID-19. Study-level background: From the United States, Italy and Spain came samples of acute and convalescent COVID-19. PBMCs, B-cell-depleted T cells, or T cells were the source of the cDNA or gDNA that made up the material.

Study processing details: For nucleated cells, counts were estimated from reference gene primer amplification. The data were produced by immunoSEQ multiplex PCR, yet TCRdb's version contains in-frame clones alone and is incomplete. The DNA was the basis for D and trimming; V, J and clone size are from that table. This table has a few hundred thousand clones, roughly 86% appearing once. CDR3 length: 13 residues. Trimming cost V 5 bases and J 2 bases, with 7 bases left between them. In germline, CDR1 is MNHEY, CDR2 SMNVEV (reference sequence). Sequencing input: peripheral blood. The origin of this receptor is a woman in her sixties or seventies with active or convalescent COVID-19. The J gene is TRBJ1-5, the V gene TRBV27; D possibly corresponds to TRBD1 (5 bases). The CDR3 region is CASSARGNQPQHF. As DNA, the CDR3 is TGTGCCAGCAGTGCCAGGGGCAATCAGCCCCAGCATTTT.